Sequencing of this TCR beta chain was carried out in a study of type 1 and type 2 diabetes patients. In the case of this clonotype: Antigen specificity is unknown.

Regarding the study as a whole: With limited T2D and control samples, some T1D-only expanded clones may not be T1D-specific.

The PCR template was genomic DNA. Multiplex PCR with 30 forward and 13 reverse primers amplified the TCR beta CDR3. TCRdb reprocessed the multiplex PCR reads with MiXCR, giving one entry per CDR3 protein. Here the sample spans about 270,000 distinct CDR3 sequences, over 45% being singletons. Each diabetic donor fulfilled classification criteria for either type 1 or type 2. The V gene's germline CDR1 is SGDLS and CDR2 YYNGEE. Trimming removed 0 bases from V and 4 bases from J, with 7 bases in between. The CDR3 has 13 residues. Sequencing used peripheral blood mononuclear cells (PBMCs). The chain uses TRBV9 and TRBJ1-2; D call uncertain. The receptor comes from a man younger than 30 with type 2 diabetes. The DNA for the CDR3 is TGTGCCAGCAGCGTAGGAGGGCTCTATGGCTACACCTTC. The encoded protein is CASSVGGLYGYTF.